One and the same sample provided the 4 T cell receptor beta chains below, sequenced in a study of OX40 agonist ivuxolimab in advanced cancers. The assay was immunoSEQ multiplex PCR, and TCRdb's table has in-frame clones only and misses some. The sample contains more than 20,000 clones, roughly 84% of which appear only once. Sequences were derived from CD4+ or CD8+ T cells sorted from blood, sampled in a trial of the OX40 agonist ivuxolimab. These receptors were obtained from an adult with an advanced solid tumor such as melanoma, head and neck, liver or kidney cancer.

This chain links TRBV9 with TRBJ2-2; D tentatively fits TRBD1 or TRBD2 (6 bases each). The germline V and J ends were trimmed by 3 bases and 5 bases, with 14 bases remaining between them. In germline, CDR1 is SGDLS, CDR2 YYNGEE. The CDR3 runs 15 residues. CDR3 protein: CASSERRGGTGELFF. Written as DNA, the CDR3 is TGTGCCAGCAGCGAGCGCAGGGGAGGAACCGGGGAGCTGTTTTTT.

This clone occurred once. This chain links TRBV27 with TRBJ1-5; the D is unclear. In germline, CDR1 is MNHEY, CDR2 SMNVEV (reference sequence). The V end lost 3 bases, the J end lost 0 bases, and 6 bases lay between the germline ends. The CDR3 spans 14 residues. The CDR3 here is CASSFKDSNQPQHF. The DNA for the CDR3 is TGTGCCAGCAGTTTCAAGGATAGCAATCAGCCCCAGCATTTT.

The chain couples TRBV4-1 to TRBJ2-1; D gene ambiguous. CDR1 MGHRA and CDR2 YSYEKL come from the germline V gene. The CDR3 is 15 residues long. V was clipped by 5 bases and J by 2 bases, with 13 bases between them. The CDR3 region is CASSSLSAPYNEQFF. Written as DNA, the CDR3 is TGCGCCAGCAGCTCCCTCAGCGCGCCCTACAATGAGCAGTTCTTC.

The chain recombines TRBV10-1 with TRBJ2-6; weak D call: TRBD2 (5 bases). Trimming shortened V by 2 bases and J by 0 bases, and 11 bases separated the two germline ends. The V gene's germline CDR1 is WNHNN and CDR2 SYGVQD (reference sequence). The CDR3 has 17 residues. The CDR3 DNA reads TGCGCCAGCAGTGAGGCTAGCTCGAGCTCTGGGGCCAACGTCCTGACTTTC. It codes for CASSEASSSSGANVLTF.